The 25 T cell receptor beta chains below come from one sample, sequenced in a study of CD8 T cells in Susac syndrome. Roughly 0.45 to 1 ug RNA was reverse transcribed with random hexamers. TCRdb fed the immunoSEQ multiplex PCR reads into MiXCR, producing one record per CDR3 protein. The table includes some 200,000 distinct CDR3 sequences, roughly 90% detected once. The sequenced sample was CD4+ T cells from PBMCs. Receptor source: a human donor with Susac syndrome.

The chain couples TRBV3-1 to TRBJ1-2, with a weak D call TRBD1 (5 bases). With 1 base removed from V and 6 bases from J, the gap between germline ends came to 6 bases. The length of the CDR3 is 12 residues. The germline V gene encodes CDR1 LGHDT and CDR2 YNNKEL (reference sequence). The CDR3: CASSQVGDGYTF. CDR3 in DNA: TGTGCCAGCAGCCAAGTGGGGGATGGCTACACCTTC.

V and J are TRBV29-1 and TRBJ1-1, with D possibly being TRBD1 (5 bases). The CDR3 spans 12 residues. V lost 4 bases and J 5 bases, leaving 11 bases between the germline ends. CDR1 and CDR2 (germline): SQVTM, ANQGSEA. CDR3 DNA: TGCAGCGTTGGGTCAGGGAGGACTGAAGCTTTCTTT. It is translated as CSVGSGRTEAFF.

J is TRBJ1-1 and V is TRBV20-1, with 7 positions matching TRBD1. Looked up from germline, CDR1 is DFQATT and CDR2 is SNEGSKA (reference sequence). CDR3 size: 14 residues. Trimming took 7 bases from V and 11 from J; bases not matched to a gene: 19. The CDR3: CSDPKTGPAKGAFF. The CDR3 DNA sequence: TGCAGTGATCCCAAGACAGGGCCCGCTAAAGGTGCTTTCTTT.

The chain uses TRBV3-1 and TRBJ2-1; no clear D gene. The V end was cut by 3 bases, the J end by 6 bases, with 9 bases between. The germline gives CDR1 LGHDT, CDR2 YNNKEL (reference sequence). This CDR3 comprises 13 residues. The CDR3 DNA follows: TGTGCCAGCAGCCAGAGTTACCGCAATGAGCAGTTCTTC. This gives the protein CASSQSYRNEQFF.

The chain has TRBV4-1 and TRBJ2-7, with D tentatively TRBD1 or TRBD2 (5 bases each). The V gene's germline CDR1 is MGHRA and CDR2 YSYEKL. Deletions cut 8 bases from V and 5 bases from J, with 10 bases between. CDR3 length: 11 amino acids. The CDR3 spells CASSGDDEQYF. Here the CDR3 DNA reads TGCGCCAGCTCCGGGGACGACGAGCAGTACTTC.

This clonotype has a single count. The V and J genes are TRBV12-3 or TRBV12-4 and TRBJ1-1, with a possible D match to TRBD1 (6 bases). The CDR3 is 15 amino acids. The ends were cut back, 6 bases at V and 2 bases at J, with 16 bases in the middle. CDR3: CASSPDSTTNTEAFF. In DNA, the CDR3 is TGTGCCAGCAGCCCGGACAGCACAACAAACACTGAAGCTTTCTTT.

The chain carries TRBV28 and TRBJ1-2; D is uncertain. The CDR3 spans 12 residues. Germline-derived CDR1 and CDR2 are MDHEN and SYDVKM. The germline V and J ends were trimmed by 4 bases and 8 bases, with 11 bases remaining between them. CDR3 residues: CASSSRREGYTF. The CDR3 bases are TGTGCCAGCAGTTCGCGAAGGGAGGGCTACACCTTC.

V and J are TRBV29-1 and TRBJ1-1; no definite D call. The CDR3 consists of 10 residues. CDR1 and CDR2 (germline): SQVTM, ANQGSEA. CDR3 amino acids: CSTGLAEAFF. The CDR3 DNA is TGCAGTACTGGTCTCGCTGAAGCTTTCTTT.

The chain joins TRBV18 to TRBJ2-7; 7 bases are a match to TRBD1. The trim removed 3 bases at V and 2 bases at J, leaving 7 bases unmatched. The CDR3 totals 15 residues. From germline, CDR1 is KGHSH and CDR2 LQKENI. This chain's CDR3 is CASSPQRDSPYEQYF. CDR3 in DNA: TGTGCCAGCTCACCCCAACGGGACAGCCCCTACGAGCAGTACTTC.

CDR3 sequence (DNA): TGTGCCAGCAGCTTAGATTCAGGGGGCGCGGACGAGCAGTACTTC. This encodes CASSLDSGGADEQYF. This chain joins TRBV7-2 and TRBJ2-7; the match to TRBD1 covers 8 bases. The CDR3 extends over 15 amino acids. Germline values: CDR1 SGHTA, CDR2 FQGNSA. Germline trimming cut 1 base from V and 5 bases from J; bases unmatched to any gene: 7.

This clonotype has only one observation. The J gene is TRBJ2-1, the V gene TRBV30; 8 nucleotides agree with TRBD2. The CDR3 has 17 amino acids. Unmatched junction bases numbered 16, after V lost 5 bases and J lost 4 bases. Germline V lookup: CDR1 GTSNPN, CDR2 SVGIG (reference sequence). The CDR3 protein is CAWETARTSRVYNEQFF. The DNA of the CDR3 is TGTGCCTGGGAAACCGCCCGGACTAGCCGAGTATACAATGAGCAGTTCTTC. The full variable domain, rest sourced from reference TRBV30 and TRBJ2-1, is SQTIHQWPATLVQPVGSPLSLECTVEGTSNPNLYWYRQAAGRGLQLLFYSVGIGQISSEVPQNLSASRPQDRQFILSSKKLLLSDSGFYLCAWETARTSRVYNEQFFGPGTRLTVL.

J is TRBJ2-3 and V is TRBV5-8; 10 bases are a match to TRBD1. This CDR3 has 16 amino acids. Losses at the gene ends were 5 bases for V and 6 bases for J; bases not matched to a gene: 12. Germline values: CDR1 SGHTS, CDR2 YDEGEE. This CDR3 reads CASRIPGQGISDTQYF. In nucleotides, the CDR3 is TGTGCCAGCAGGATCCCGGGACAGGGGATTTCGGATACGCAGTATTTT.

Points on this clonotype: One junction end does not reproduce the germline sequence, and a read error may be involved. The gene calls are TRBV7-7 and TRBJ2-3, with D possibly being TRBD2 (6 bases). This CDR3 spans 16 amino acids. Germline V gene sequence: CDR1 SSHAT, CDR2 FNYEAQ (reference sequence). In DNA form, the CDR3 reads TGTGCTAGCAGCTTAACCCCGGGGGAGCCCACAGATACGCAGTATTTT. The encoded protein is CASSLTPGEPTDTQYF.

This chain joins TRBV2 and TRBJ1-6; perhaps TRBD1 as D (6 bases). V was shortened by 4 bases and J by 7 bases, with 11 bases between the two germline ends. The CDR3 is 14 amino acids. Per the germline V gene, CDR1 is SNHLY and CDR2 is FYNNEI. The CDR3 region is CASSVDRRNSPLHF. The CDR3 DNA sequence: TGTGCCAGCAGTGTCGACAGGCGAAATTCACCCCTCCACTTT.

The gene calls are TRBV11-2 and TRBJ2-5, with 8 bases that match TRBD2. Germline trimming cut 8 bases from V and 5 bases from J; bases unmatched to any gene: 7. The length of the CDR3 is 13 residues. From germline, CDR1 is SGHAT and CDR2 FQNNGV. CDR3 sequence (DNA): TGTGCCAGCGGACCGGGAGGGGACGAGACCCAGTACTTC. The encoded protein is CASGPGGDETQYF.

The gene calls are TRBV28 and TRBJ1-3, with 7 bases identical to TRBD1. V gave up 5 bases and J gave up 7 bases; unmatched junction bases: 20. Germline V gene sequence: CDR1 MDHEN, CDR2 SYDVKM. The CDR3 has 18 residues. CDR3 loop: CASSPPGATGPRWNTIYF. CDR3 DNA sequence: TGTGCCAGCAGTCCTCCCGGGGCGACAGGGCCTCGATGGAACACCATATATTTT.

J is TRBJ2-1 and V is TRBV7-3; D remains unclear. This CDR3 has 16 residues. Germline CDR1 reads SGHTA; CDR2 reads FQGTGA. With 6 bases removed from V and 0 bases from J, the gap between germline ends came to 15 bases. CDR3 bases: TGTGCCAGCAGTATCTCAGTGGAAAGCTCCTACAATGAGCAGTTCTTC. This sequence encodes CASSISVESSYNEQFF.

The rearrangement joins TRBV20-1 to TRBJ2-5; 7 bases match TRBD2. The germline V gene encodes CDR1 DFQATT and CDR2 SNEGSKA (reference sequence). The trim removed 0 bases at V and 5 bases at J, leaving 9 bases unmatched. The CDR3 has 15 amino acids. CDR3 nucleotides: TGCAGTGCTAGAGATAGGGGCATCGGGGGGGAGACCCAGTACTTC. Translation gives CSARDRGIGGETQYF.

DNA for the CDR3: TGCGCCAGCAGCACAAGGGACGGCTATGGCTACACCTTC. Translation gives CASSTRDGYGYTF. The J gene is TRBJ1-2, the V gene TRBV5-1, with D possibly being TRBD1 (5 bases). Germline V gives CDR1 SGHRS, CDR2 YFSETQ. The CDR3 is made up of 13 amino acids. Trimming took off 4 bases at V and 4 bases at J, with 11 bases between the two ends.

The rearrangement uses TRBV6-5 and TRBJ2-1; a possible D gene is TRBD1 (6 bases). Deletions cut 0 bases from V and 14 bases from J, with 17 bases between. The CDR3 loop spans 14 amino acids. Germline loops: CDR1 MNHEY, CDR2 SVGAGI. The CDR3 DNA reads as TGTGCCAGCAGTTACTCAGCAGGGGCCGCCAGGGAGTTCTTC. As protein: CASSYSAGAAREFF.

This chain links TRBV20-1 with TRBJ2-3; D is unclear. The CDR3 runs to 14 residues. V lost 7 bases and J 3 bases, leaving 17 bases between the germline ends. The germline CDR1 and CDR2 sequences are DFQATT and SNEGSKA (reference sequence). CDR3 sequence: CSVKIGSGTDTQYF. CDR3 DNA sequence: TGCAGTGTTAAGATTGGTAGTGGGACAGATACGCAGTATTTT.

This chain connects TRBV2 to TRBJ2-3; 9 bases map to TRBD2. CDR1 and CDR2 (germline): SNHLY, FYNNEI. The CDR3 length is 15 residues. V lost 1 base and J lost 8; bases outside the gene matches: 7. CDR3 DNA: TGTGCCAGCAGTGAAGGTGTAGCGGGAGTGGGTACGCAGTATTTT. It is translated as CASSEGVAGVGTQYF.

The CDR3 sequence: CASSYAGNQPQHF. The CDR3 DNA follows: TGTGCCAGCAGTTACGCAGGCAATCAGCCCCAGCATTTT. V gene TRBV6-2 or TRBV6-3 combines with J gene TRBJ1-5; D unclear. This CDR3 is built from 13 residues. The germline V and J ends were trimmed by 2 bases and 2 bases, with 4 bases remaining between them. The V gene's germline CDR1 is MNHEY and CDR2 SVGEGT.

The gene calls are TRBV29-1 and TRBJ2-7, with D maybe TRBD2 (6 bases). The CDR3 totals 13 residues. Trimming shortened V by 6 bases and J by 6 bases, and 18 bases separated the two germline ends. The germline V gene has CDR1 SQVTM and CDR2 ANQGSEA. CDR3 region: CSVMTSGGREQYF. CDR3 nucleotides: TGCAGCGTAATGACTAGTGGTGGGCGCGAGCAGTACTTC.

This chain uses TRBV5-1 with TRBJ2-1; a possible D gene is TRBD1 (6 bases). Germline CDR1 is SGHRS and CDR2 is YFSETQ. The CDR3 runs 14 residues. Trimming pared 4 bases from V and 6 bases from J, leaving 14 bases between. The CDR3 spells CASSGPDSPNEQFF. CDR3 bases: TGCGCCAGCAGCGGGCCGGACAGTCCCAATGAGCAGTTCTTC.